The next 15 T cell receptor beta chains were all read from a single sample in a study of T cell repertoires in ileal Crohn's disease (dated by TCRdb to about 2019). Libraries were constructed by the immunoSEQ multiplex PCR assay. TCRdb holds this immuneACCESS table with in-frame rearrangements only. Some clones are missing; in checked studies, unresolved V genes explain under half, and the rest has no known cause. The sample has 8,000 or so clones on record, 80% of them singletons. The ten largest clones take up about 13% of the sample. Sequencing was done on a sample of ileal tissue. Every receptor here comes from an adult with Crohn's disease.

The V call is TRBV27, the J call TRBJ1-5, with a weak D call TRBD1 (5 bases). Germline V gives CDR1 MNHEY, CDR2 SMNVEV (reference sequence). The CDR3 is 13 residues long. Trimming stripped 3 bases from V and 5 bases from J, with 8 bases between. Written as DNA, the CDR3 is TGTGCCAGCAGTTTTTGGGGGGATCAGCCCCAGCATTTT. This sequence encodes CASSFWGDQPQHF.

V is TRBV6-1 and J is TRBJ2-2, with D perhaps TRBD2 (5 bases). The CDR3 runs to 14 residues. Germline CDR1 and CDR2: MNHNS and SASEGT. The germline V and J ends were trimmed by 3 bases and 8 bases, with 13 bases remaining between them. This CDR3 reads CASSDLGGRGELFF. In nucleotides, the CDR3 is TGTGCCAGCAGTGACCTGGGCGGGCGGGGGGAGCTGTTTTTT.

This chain joins TRBV5-8 and TRBJ2-5; the match to TRBD2 covers 11 bases. The CDR3 totals 16 residues. The germline CDR1 and CDR2 sequences are SGHTS and YDEGEE. V lost 4 bases and J lost 5; bases outside the gene matches: 10. CDR3 sequence: CASSTGSGREAETQYF. CDR3 sequence (DNA): TGTGCCAGCAGCACCGGTAGCGGGAGGGAAGCGGAGACCCAGTACTTC.

In regard to this clone: Other DNA sequences in this sample translate to the same CDR3. The J gene is TRBJ1-1, the V gene TRBV30; D unresolved. The germline V gene has CDR1 GTSNPN and CDR2 SVGIG (reference sequence). This CDR3 comprises 14 residues. Trimming removed 0 bases from V and 4 bases from J, with 12 bases in between. CDR3 residues: CAWSVKGGGTEAFF. The CDR3 nucleotides read TGTGCCTGGAGTGTCAAGGGTGGAGGCACTGAAGCTTTCTTT.

The chain is built from TRBV7-9 and TRBJ1-2, with 7 bases fitting TRBD1. V lost 2 bases to trimming and J lost 0 bases; unmatched junction nucleotides: 9. CDR3 length equals 17 residues. CDR1 is SEHNR and CDR2 is FQNEAQ in the germline V gene (reference sequence). The CDR3 DNA is TGTGCCAGCAGCTTACCCCTCAGGGGACAGACTAACTATGGCTACACCTTC. This translates into CASSLPLRGQTNYGYTF.

The chain couples TRBV13 to TRBJ2-7; D may match TRBD1 or TRBD2 (5 bases each). Germline V CDR1 and CDR2: PRHDT, FYEKMQ (reference sequence). Trimming cost V 7 bases and J 7 bases, with 38 bases left between them. This CDR3 comprises 20 residues. As DNA, the CDR3 is TGTGCCAGCACCCCCCCCACCCCCGGTGGGACCCCGCTCTCCGCCCGGGAGCAGTACTTC. This sequence encodes CASTPPTPGGTPLSAREQYF. Complete variable domain (other parts from reference TRBV13 and TRBJ2-7): AAGVIQSPRHLIKEKRETATLKCYPIPRHDTVYWYQQGPGQDPQFLISFYEKMQSDKGSIPDRFSAQQFSDYHSELNMSSLELGDSALYFCASTPPTPGGTPLSAREQYFGPGTRLTVT.

This sequence joins TRBV18 and TRBJ2-2, with a possible D match to TRBD2 (6 bases). CDR1 and CDR2 from the germline V gene are KGHSH and LQKENI. The CDR3 extends over 16 amino acids. V shed 0 bases and J shed 4 bases, with 12 bases lying between them. CDR3 sequence (DNA): TGTGCCAGCTCACCACCGGCAACCGGGGGCACCGGGGAGCTGTTTTTT. This sequence encodes CASSPPATGGTGELFF.

The chain uses TRBV7-2 and TRBJ2-5; weak D call: TRBD2 (5 bases). Germline lookup yields CDR1 SGHTA and CDR2 FQGNSA. Trimming took off 3 bases at V and 7 bases at J, with 18 bases between the two ends. The CDR3 sequence is 15 residues long. The CDR3 here is CASSLRTGLDGTQYF. Written as DNA, the CDR3 is TGTGCCAGCAGCTTGCGGACTGGGCTCGATGGGACCCAGTACTTC.

The chain employs TRBV30 and TRBJ2-6, with D unresolved. V lost 6 bases and J lost 4, with 13 bases in between. CDR1 and CDR2 (germline): GTSNPN, SVGIG (reference sequence). The CDR3 runs 14 residues. CDR3 nucleotide sequence: TGTGCCTGTGGTTTGTCGGGCGGGGCCAACGTCCTGACTTTC. It encodes CACGLSGGANVLTF.

The rearrangement uses TRBV11-3 and TRBJ2-1; 7 nucleotides line up with TRBD2. Germline values: CDR1 SGHNT, CDR2 YENEEA. The CDR3 is 14 amino acids. Trimming cost V 3 bases and J 7 bases; bases outside gene matches: 6. The CDR3 DNA reads as TGTGCCAGCAGCTTCGTGGGAGGGCAGAATGAGCAGTTCTTC. It specifies CASSFVGGQNEQFF.

This clone was seen once. The chain couples TRBV7-2 to TRBJ1-3; 11 nucleotides match TRBD1. CDR1 and CDR2 from the germline V gene are SGHTA and FQGNSA. With V trimmed by 7 bases and J by 4 bases, 3 bases remained unmatched. The length of the CDR3 is 14 residues. The CDR3 region has the DNA TGTGCCAGCACGGACAGGGGGCTGGGAAACACCATATATTTT. The encoded protein is CASTDRGLGNTIYF.

This CDR3 is CASTLAGTSSGEQYF. In DNA, the CDR3 is TGTGCCAGCACCCTGGCTGGGACTAGCTCCGGGGAGCAGTACTTC. V is TRBV6-1 and J is TRBJ2-7; 9 bases are shared with TRBD2. The junction had 14 bases not matched to a gene; V was cut back by 7 bases and J by 7 bases. CDR1 is MNHNS and CDR2 is SASEGT in the germline V gene. CDR3 size: 15 residues.

V gene TRBV11-3 combines with J gene TRBJ1-1; the D is unclear. Trimming stripped 6 bases from V and 6 bases from J, with 11 bases between. The germline V gene has CDR1 SGHNT and CDR2 YENEEA. The CDR3 is made up of 12 amino acids. CDR3 residues: CASRQRYAEAFF. DNA of the CDR3: TGTGCCAGCAGGCAAAGGTACGCTGAAGCTTTCTTT.

The chain employs TRBV7-9 and TRBJ2-5; D unclear. This CDR3 region has 12 residues. Germline CDR1 is SEHNR and CDR2 is FQNEAQ (reference sequence). The V gene lost 6 bases and the J gene lost 4 bases, with 9 bases spanning the gap. CDR3 amino acids: CASRGPPETQYF. CDR3 coding DNA: TGTGCCAGCAGAGGTCCGCCAGAGACCCAGTACTTC.

The chain recombines TRBV5-1 with TRBJ2-2; D may match TRBD1 or TRBD2 (5 bases each). This CDR3 is 14 amino acids long. The V end lost 7 bases, the J end lost 0 bases, and 10 bases lay between the germline ends. The germline V gene has CDR1 SGHRS and CDR2 YFSETQ. Here the CDR3 reads CASGGISNTGELFF. CDR3 nucleotides: TGCGCCAGCGGGGGTATTTCGAACACCGGGGAGCTGTTTTTT. The variable domain in full, completed from reference TRBV5-1 and TRBJ2-2, reads KAGVTQTPRYLIKTRGQQVTLSCSPISGHRSVSWYQQTPGQGLQFLFEYFSETQRNKGNFPGRFSGRQFSNSRSEMNVSTLELGDSALYLCASGGISNTGELFFGEGSRLTVL.